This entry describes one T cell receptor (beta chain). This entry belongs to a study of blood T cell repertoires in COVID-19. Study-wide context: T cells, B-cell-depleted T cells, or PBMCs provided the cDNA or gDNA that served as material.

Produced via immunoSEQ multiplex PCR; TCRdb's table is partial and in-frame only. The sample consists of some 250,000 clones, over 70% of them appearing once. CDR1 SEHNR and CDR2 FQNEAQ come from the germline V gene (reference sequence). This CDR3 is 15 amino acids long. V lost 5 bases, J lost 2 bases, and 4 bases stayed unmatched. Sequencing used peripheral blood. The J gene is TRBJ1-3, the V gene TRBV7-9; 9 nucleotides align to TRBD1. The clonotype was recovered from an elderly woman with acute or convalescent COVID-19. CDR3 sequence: CASSRQGVAGNTIYF. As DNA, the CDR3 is TGTGCCAGCAGCCGACAGGGGGTAGCTGGAAACACCATATATTTT.